These 4 T cell receptor beta chains came from one sample sequenced in a study of cytomegalovirus exposure and HLA in healthy donors. Clones were sequenced by immunoSEQ multiplex PCR, and TCRdb holds only the in-frame ones, with some missing. The table records over 200,000 clones, less than 85% of them present only once. The sample taken for sequencing was PBMCs. The source of these receptors is a woman younger than 35 in good health and CMV-seronegative.

J is TRBJ1-2 and V is TRBV6-1, with no clear D. V dropped 4 bases and J dropped 7 bases, with 22 bases sitting between them. CDR3 length equals 16 residues. Germline CDR1 is MNHNS and CDR2 is SASEGT. Here the CDR3 reads CASSVGRPNALGGYTF. CDR3 bases: TGTGCCAGCAGTGTCGGGCGGCCTAACGCCCTTGGTGGCTACACCTTC.

The V gene is TRBV30, the J gene TRBJ1-4, with D unresolved. The CDR3 is made up of 14 amino acids. Trimming stripped 2 bases from V and 0 bases from J, with 7 bases between. Germline V CDR1 and CDR2: GTSNPN, SVGIG (reference sequence). The CDR3 coding sequence is TGTGCCTGGAGTTTTGGAGCAACTAATGAAAAACTGTTTTTT. This gives the protein CAWSFGATNEKLFF.

The chain recombines TRBV28 with TRBJ1-5, with 8 bases aligning to TRBD1. The ends lost 6 bases at V and 6 bases at J; junction bases unmatched: 7. The CDR3 spans 14 residues. In germline, CDR1 is MDHEN, CDR2 SYDVKM. As DNA, the CDR3 is TGTGCCAGCAGCTTAGCAGGGGGCTCTCAGCCCCAGCATTTT. This encodes CASSLAGGSQPQHF.

The J gene is TRBJ1-2, the V gene TRBV5-1; TRBD1 agrees at 9 bases. The V and J ends lost 0 bases and 8 bases, in that order; junction bases with no gene match: 5. The CDR3 runs to 14 residues. From germline, CDR1 is SGHRS and CDR2 YFSETQ. CDR3 nucleotides: TGCGCCAGCAGCTTGGAGGGACAGGGCCAAGGCTACACCTTC. Its translation is CASSLEGQGQGYTF.